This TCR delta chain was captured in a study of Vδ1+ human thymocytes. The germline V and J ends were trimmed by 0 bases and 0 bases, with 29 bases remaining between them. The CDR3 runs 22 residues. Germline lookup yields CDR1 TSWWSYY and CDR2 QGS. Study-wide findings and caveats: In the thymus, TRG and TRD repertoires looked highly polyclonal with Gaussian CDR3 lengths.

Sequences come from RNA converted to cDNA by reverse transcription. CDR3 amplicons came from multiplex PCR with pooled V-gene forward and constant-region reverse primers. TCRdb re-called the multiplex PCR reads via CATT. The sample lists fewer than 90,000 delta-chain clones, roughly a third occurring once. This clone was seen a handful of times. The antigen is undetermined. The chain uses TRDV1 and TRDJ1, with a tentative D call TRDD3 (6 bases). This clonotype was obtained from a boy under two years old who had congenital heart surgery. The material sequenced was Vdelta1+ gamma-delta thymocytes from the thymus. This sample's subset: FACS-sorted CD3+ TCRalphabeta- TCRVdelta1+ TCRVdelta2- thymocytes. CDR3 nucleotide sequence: TGTGCTCTTGGGGAACTACCATTCCCCCGGGGTATACTGGGAGACCACACCGATAAACTCATCTTT. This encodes CALGELPFPRGILGDHTDKLIF.